A selection of T cell receptor beta chains follows, all from one sample in a study of cytomegalovirus exposure and HLA in healthy donors. Libraries were prepared by immunoSEQ multiplex PCR; TCRdb keeps only in-frame clonotypes and omits some of them. The table lists 200,000 to 250,000 clones, approximately 83% of them singletons, with 1.2% to 1.5% in the top ten. Material for sequencing was PBMCs. These receptors were collected from a girl aged 10 to 17 in good health and CMV-seronegative. Each CDR3 is given with its conserved first and last residue. The D gene is left open where the match is weak. Expanded clones get a size class; other rows say once, few or many, or leave the size out.

D gene: TRBD1
clone size: -
J gene: TRBJ2-4
V gene: TRBV2
CDR3 DNA: TGTGCCAGCAGGGCAGGGGGCGGAAAGGCTAAAAAAGCCAAAAACATTCAGTACTTC
CDR3 protein: CASRAGGGKAKKAKNIQYF

D gene: -
clone size: few
J gene: TRBJ2-7
V gene: TRBV18
CDR3 DNA: TGTGCCAGCTCACCATCACCAGGTATTACCACCTACGAGCAGTACTTC
CDR3 protein: CASSPSPGITTYEQYF

D gene: -
clone size: -
J gene: TRBJ2-7
V gene: TRBV7-2
CDR3 DNA: TGTGCCAGCAGCTTAGTGTTATCAGACGAGCAGTACTTC
CDR3 protein: CASSLVLSDEQYF

D gene: -
clone size: -
J gene: TRBJ1-1
V gene: TRBV5-6
CDR3 DNA: TGTGCCAGCAGCTTCGGGGGAATAGCTTTCTTT
CDR3 protein: CASSFGGIAFF

D gene: TRBD2
clone size: -
J gene: TRBJ2-1
V gene: TRBV30
CDR3 DNA: TGTGCCTGGAGCGGACTAGCGGGGGGCCACCTCCCGTTGGTGCAGTTCTTC
CDR3 protein: CAWSGLAGGHLPLVQFF

D gene: -
clone size: -
J gene: TRBJ1-2
V gene: TRBV10-3
CDR3 DNA: TGTGCCATCAGTGAGTCGGGCCCCCAATCCGGGGATGGCTACACCTTC
CDR3 protein: CAISESGPQSGDGYTF

D gene: -
clone size: -
J gene: TRBJ1-2
V gene: TRBV5-3
CDR3 DNA: TGTGCCAGAAGCTCGCCACTCACAGGGAACCCTCGGACGGTCTATGGCTACACCTTC
CDR3 protein: CARSSPLTGNPRTVYGYTF

D gene: TRBD1
clone size: -
J gene: TRBJ2-7
V gene: TRBV5-1
CDR3 DNA: TGCGCCAGCAGCAAACCGGGACAGGGAGTCTACGAGCAGTACTTC
CDR3 protein: CASSKPGQGVYEQYF

D gene: TRBD1
clone size: -
J gene: TRBJ2-5
V gene: TRBV9
CDR3 DNA: TGTGCCAGCAGCGTAGCTATAGGGACAGTCGGAAGTAGGTACCAAGAGACCCAGTACTTC
CDR3 protein: CASSVAIGTVGSRYQETQYF

D gene: -
clone size: -
J gene: TRBJ1-6
V gene: TRBV7-2
CDR3 DNA: TGTGCCAGCAGCACAGGGTTGTGGTCCTATAATTCACCCCTCCACTTT
CDR3 protein: CASSTGLWSYNSPLHF

D gene: -
clone size: -
J gene: TRBJ2-2
V gene: TRBV4-3
CDR3 DNA: TGCGCCAGCAGCCCATCACGGACACCTATGAACACCGGGGAGCTGTTTTTT
CDR3 protein: CASSPSRTPMNTGELFF

D gene: -
clone size: -
J gene: TRBJ1-2
V gene: TRBV30
CDR3 DNA: TGTGCCTGGAGTGTTGGGGTAGGGGCTGGTAATGGCTACACCTTC
CDR3 protein: CAWSVGVGAGNGYTF

D gene: TRBD1
clone size: -
J gene: TRBJ2-2
V gene: TRBV28
CDR3 DNA: TGTGCCAGCAGTTTGGCCGGGACAGGGAACACCGGGGAGCTGTTTTTT
CDR3 protein: CASSLAGTGNTGELFF

D gene: -
clone size: -
J gene: TRBJ1-1
V gene: TRBV6-5
CDR3 DNA: TGTGCCAGCAGTTACCAGCCCCGGCGGCGGGGAACTGAAGCTTTCTTT
CDR3 protein: CASSYQPRRRGTEAFF

D gene: -
clone size: -
J gene: TRBJ1-6
V gene: TRBV4-1
CDR3 DNA: TGCGCCAGCAGCCAGGAGCGAGGGTACTCCTATAATTCACCCCTCCACTTT
CDR3 protein: CASSQERGYSYNSPLHF

D gene: -
clone size: -
J gene: TRBJ1-1
V gene: TRBV5-5
CDR3 DNA: TGTGCCAGCAGCCTGGGCCCCCAGCGGGACACTGAAGCTTTCTTT
CDR3 protein: CASSLGPQRDTEAFF

D gene: -
clone size: -
J gene: TRBJ1-2
V gene: TRBV7-2
CDR3 DNA: TGTGCCAGCAGCTTAATCGCGAGTAGCCTAAAATATGGCTACACCTTC
CDR3 protein: CASSLIASSLKYGYTF

D gene: -
clone size: -
J gene: TRBJ2-1
V gene: TRBV29-1
CDR3 DNA: TGCAGCGTTGATGGGGGGTGGGGGAAAGGAGGCAATGAGCAGTTCTTC
CDR3 protein: CSVDGGWGKGGNEQFF

D gene: -
clone size: -
J gene: TRBJ1-2
V gene: TRBV7-9
CDR3 DNA: TGTGCCAGCAGCCTCTATAACTATGGCTACACCTTC
CDR3 protein: CASSLYNYGYTF

D gene: TRBD2
clone size: few
J gene: TRBJ2-5
V gene: TRBV14
CDR3 DNA: TGTGCCAGCAGCCGACTAGCGGGGCTGCAAGAGACCCAGTACTTC
CDR3 protein: CASSRLAGLQETQYF

D gene: TRBD2
clone size: -
J gene: TRBJ2-2
V gene: TRBV19
CDR3 DNA: TGTGCCAGTAGTATATTGGGGATAGGAACCTCTAGCGGGAAAAGCGGGGAGCTGTTTTTT
CDR3 protein: CASSILGIGTSSGKSGELFF

D gene: TRBD1
clone size: -
J gene: TRBJ1-2
V gene: TRBV30
CDR3 DNA: TGTGCCTGGAGTGTATCCGGGACAGGGGACTATGGCTACACCTTC
CDR3 protein: CAWSVSGTGDYGYTF

D gene: -
clone size: once
J gene: TRBJ1-5
V gene: TRBV5-8
CDR3 DNA: TGTGCCAGCAGCTGGGGGCAGAATCAGCCCCAGCATTTT
CDR3 protein: CASSWGQNQPQHF

D gene: -
clone size: -
J gene: TRBJ2-7
V gene: TRBV6-1
CDR3 DNA: TGTGCCAGCAGTGAATATGAGGGCAGGACTTTCTCCTACGAGCAGTACTTC
CDR3 protein: CASSEYEGRTFSYEQYF

D gene: -
clone size: once
J gene: TRBJ1-4
V gene: TRBV25-1
CDR3 DNA: TGTGCCAGCAGTGCACTCGGGGAAGTTGACGAAAAACTGTTTTTT
CDR3 protein: CASSALGEVDEKLFF

D gene: -
clone size: -
J gene: TRBJ1-5
V gene: TRBV28
CDR3 DNA: TGTGCCAGCAGTGCCAGACGGACAGGCAATCAGCCCCAGCATTTT
CDR3 protein: CASSARRTGNQPQHF

D gene: TRBD1
clone size: once
J gene: TRBJ1-2
V gene: TRBV25-1
CDR3 DNA: TGTGCCAGCAGTGATAGACAACAGGGGGCGCCTGGCTACACCTTC
CDR3 protein: CASSDRQQGAPGYTF

D gene: -
clone size: -
J gene: TRBJ2-7
V gene: TRBV7-3
CDR3 DNA: TGTGCCAGCAGCTTTCTCAGCGCCGAGCAGTACTTC
CDR3 protein: CASSFLSAEQYF

D gene: TRBD2
clone size: -
J gene: TRBJ2-5
V gene: TRBV11-2
CDR3 DNA: TGTGCCAGCAGCTCCATGGCGGGAGGGCTTCTTTCGCAAGAGACCCAGTACTTC
CDR3 protein: CASSSMAGGLLSQETQYF

D gene: TRBD1
clone size: -
J gene: TRBJ2-7
V gene: TRBV19
CDR3 DNA: TGTGCCAGTAGTATGGGGGACAGGCTCTACGAGCAGTACTTC
CDR3 protein: CASSMGDRLYEQYF

D gene: TRBD1
clone size: -
J gene: TRBJ2-7
V gene: TRBV7-8
CDR3 DNA: TGTGCCAGCAGCCTATGGACAGGGGACTACGAGCAGTACTTC
CDR3 protein: CASSLWTGDYEQYF

D gene: TRBD1
clone size: -
J gene: TRBJ2-7
V gene: TRBV30
CDR3 DNA: TGTGCCTGGAGTGTCAGGAGGACAGGGGGCAAGTTGACGAAAGCCTACGAGCAGTACTTC
CDR3 protein: CAWSVRRTGGKLTKAYEQYF

D gene: TRBD2
clone size: -
J gene: TRBJ2-3
V gene: TRBV5-5
CDR3 DNA: TGTGCCAGCAGCTTGCCGGGAGGAGGAGCAGATACGCAGTATTTT
CDR3 protein: CASSLPGGGADTQYF

D gene: TRBD2
clone size: -
J gene: TRBJ2-2
V gene: TRBV5-1
CDR3 DNA: TGCGCCAGCAGCGGAACTAGCGCCAGGAACACCGGGGAGCTGTTTTTT
CDR3 protein: CASSGTSARNTGELFF

D gene: TRBD1
clone size: -
J gene: TRBJ1-4
V gene: TRBV9
CDR3 DNA: TGTGCCAGCAGCTCCGGACAGGGGTCGGCTAATGAAAAACTGTTTTTT
CDR3 protein: CASSSGQGSANEKLFF